The text below deals with one T cell receptor (beta chain). This CDR3 region has 13 residues. V was pared by 0 bases and J by 7 bases, with 12 bases between. The germline CDR1 and CDR2 sequences are DFQATT and SNEGSKA (reference sequence). These data come from a study of response to subunit inactivated influenza vaccine. TCRdb called the RT-PCR reads again in MiXCR, with one record for every CDR3 protein. The sample lists about 310,000 distinct CDR3 sequences; around 22% were seen once. The chain has TRBV20-1 and TRBJ2-5, with D uncertain. This TCR was recovered from a man aged 50 to 75 who received an inactivated influenza vaccine. This specimen consisted of PBMCs from blood, obtained less than 22 months after vaccination. The CDR3 spells CSARDSRRGTQYF. CDR3 DNA: TGCAGTGCTAGAGATTCGCGTCGCGGGACCCAGTACTTC.